These T cell receptor beta chains were read from a single sample in a study of T cell responses to AZD1222 COVID-19 vaccine. The assay was immunoSEQ multiplex PCR, and TCRdb's table has in-frame clones only and misses some. The sample has tens of thousands of clones; more than 90% are singletons. This material consisted of peripheral blood, taken on day 0 of AZD1222 vaccination. The source of these receptors is an adult in good health. The CDR3 runs from the conserved cysteine through the conserved F or W. A D gene is named only where the DNA matches it firmly. Size values are once, few and many counts, or a class for expanded clones, and some rows have none.

J	size	V	D	DNA	CDR3
TRBJ2-3	NA	TRBV7-2	TRBD2	TGTGCCAGCAGTACTAGCGGGAGACTGGATACGCAGTATTTT	CASSTSGRLDTQYF
TRBJ1-2	NA	TRBV13	NA	TGTGCCAGCAGCTTAGAAGGCGGTTATGGCTACACCTTC	CASSLEGGYGYTF
TRBJ2-7	once	TRBV11-2	TRBD1	TGTGCCAGCAGCGACGACAGGGTTCTCTCCGAGCAGTACTTC	CASSDDRVLSEQYF
TRBJ2-7	NA	TRBV7-2	NA	TGTGCCAGCAGCGATCTGGGACCGATGAGGAGCGAGCAGTACTTC	CASSDLGPMRSEQYF
TRBJ2-2	NA	TRBV7-2	TRBD2	TGTGCCAGCACCCAGGGTAGCGGGAACACGAACACCGGGGAGCTGTTTTTT	CASTQGSGNTNTGELFF
TRBJ2-7	NA	TRBV10-2	NA	TGCGCCAGCAGTGCATCAGGGGTGGCCTACGAGCAGTACTTC	CASSASGVAYEQYF
TRBJ1-1	NA	TRBV19	TRBD1	TGTGCCAGTAGTTCTACCGGGACAGGGCACTCGAAGGCTTTCTTT	CASSSTGTGHSKAFF
TRBJ2-1	NA	TRBV7-3	TRBD2	TGTGCCAGCAGCTTAATTAGCGGGAGGGCCCAAGGCAATGAGCAGTTCTTC	CASSLISGRAQGNEQFF
TRBJ2-7	NA	TRBV6-5	NA	TGTGCCAGGGAGACAGGCCCCTACGAGCAGTACTTC	CARETGPYEQYF
TRBJ1-1	NA	TRBV29-1	NA	TGCAGCGTTGAGGAAGGGCGCACTGAAGCTTTCTTT	CSVEEGRTEAFF
TRBJ1-1	once	TRBV6-5	NA	TGTGCCAGCAGTCTTTCGACGGCGAACACTGAAGCTTTCTTT	CASSLSTANTEAFF
TRBJ2-7	NA	TRBV11-2	TRBD2	TGTGCCAGCAGCTTAGGACTAGCTAGCCACGAGCAGTACTTC	CASSLGLASHEQYF
TRBJ1-4	NA	TRBV11-2	TRBD1	TGTGCCAGCAGCTTCCGGGACAGGGAAGTCGAAAAACTGTTTTTT	CASSFRDREVEKLFF
TRBJ2-7	NA	TRBV19	NA	TGTGCCAGTAGCAGAACAGGTACGGGCGAGCAGTACTTC	CASSRTGTGEQYF
TRBJ2-7	NA	TRBV12-3/TRBV12-4	NA	TGTGCCAGCAGTTTAACCCCCGGGACCCTTCACTTC	CASSLTPGTLHF
TRBJ1-1	NA	TRBV29-1	NA	TGCAGCGTGTCCCACTGGGACACTGAAGCTTTCTTT	CSVSHWDTEAFF
TRBJ1-2	NA	TRBV11-3	TRBD1	TGTGCCAGCAGCACTAGACAGGGGGCGAATGGCTACACCTTC	CASSTRQGANGYTF
TRBJ1-4	NA	TRBV2	NA	TGTGCCAGCAGTGAGGGGGGATCGAATGAAAAACTGTTTTTT	CASSEGGSNEKLFF
TRBJ1-4	NA	TRBV7-8	NA	TGTGCCAGCAGCTTAACTCTAACAGCTGTTAATGAAAAACTGTTTTTT	CASSLTLTAVNEKLFF
TRBJ2-7	once	TRBV7-2	NA	TGTGCCAGCAGCTTTAGCGACGAGCAGTACTTC	CASSFSDEQYF
TRBJ2-1	NA	TRBV24-1	TRBD1	TGTGCCACCAGTGACCAGACAGGGGACTCCTACAATGAGCAGTTCTTC	CATSDQTGDSYNEQFF
TRBJ1-2	NA	TRBV7-9	NA	TGTGCCAGCAGCCCGAGGGGACCTCACACAGGCTATGGCTACACCTTC	CASSPRGPHTGYGYTF
TRBJ1-5	NA	TRBV12-3/TRBV12-4	NA	TGTGCCAGCAGTTTTAACCGGGATCAGCCCCAGCATTTT	CASSFNRDQPQHF
TRBJ1-2	NA	TRBV6-5	TRBD1	TGTGCCAGCAACCGGCGGGGACAGGGGGCGGAGGGCTACACCTTC	CASNRRGQGAEGYTF
TRBJ1-1	NA	TRBV6-1	NA	TGTGCCAGCAGTGATGCGGGGGCCCTTTGGAGCGTAGCTTTCTTT	CASSDAGALWSVAFF
TRBJ1-1	NA	TRBV2	TRBD1	TGTGCCAGCAGTGAAATTTCCGCAGGGGGGCCAGGGGCTTTCTTT	CASSEISAGGPGAFF
TRBJ2-2	NA	TRBV20-1	NA	TGCAGTGCTAGACGCTCCGGGGAGCTGTTTTTT	CSARRSGELFF
TRBJ1-1	NA	TRBV5-6	NA	TGTGCCAGCAGCTGGGGGGTGACCACTGAAGCTTTCTTT	CASSWGVTTEAFF
TRBJ1-3	NA	TRBV7-8	NA	TGTGCCAGCAGCCCCACGGGCTCTGGAAACACCATATATTTT	CASSPTGSGNTIYF
TRBJ1-3	NA	TRBV7-6	TRBD1	TGTGCCAGCAGCCCAACAGGGGGAAATGGAAACACCATATATTTT	CASSPTGGNGNTIYF
TRBJ1-2	NA	TRBV5-1	NA	TGCGCCAGCAGGTCACAACCCGACGTTAACTATGGCTACACCTTC	CASRSQPDVNYGYTF
TRBJ1-2	NA	TRBV2	NA	TGTGCCAGCAGTGGGGGGTCCTATGGCTACACCTTC	CASSGGSYGYTF
TRBJ1-1	NA	TRBV19	NA	TGTGCCAGTAGTCCCTTGGGCACTGAAGCTTTCTTT	CASSPLGTEAFF
TRBJ2-2	NA	TRBV4-1	TRBD1	TGCGCCAGCAGCCCCGAACAGGGACAGGGCGGAACCGGGGAGCTGTTTTTT	CASSPEQGQGGTGELFF
TRBJ1-6	NA	TRBV5-1	NA	TGCGCCAGCAGCTCACAGGGCGGGGGTTCACCCCTCCACTTT	CASSSQGGGSPLHF
TRBJ2-7	NA	TRBV5-4	NA	TGTGCCAGCAGCCCCAGAACCGACCGTTTCTACGAGCAGTACTTC	CASSPRTDRFYEQYF
TRBJ2-1	NA	TRBV7-3	TRBD1	TGTGCCAGCAGCCGGACAGGTTCCTGGAATGAGCAGTTCTTC	CASSRTGSWNEQFF
TRBJ2-1	NA	TRBV19	TRBD2	TGTGCCAGTAGTATATCGGGGGGGACACATGAGCAGTTCTTC	CASSISGGTHEQFF
TRBJ2-6	NA	TRBV29-1	NA	TGCAGCGTTGAAGGACTCGGGGCCGGGGCCAACGTCCTGACTTTC	CSVEGLGAGANVLTF
TRBJ1-5	NA	TRBV6-6	NA	TGTGCCAGCAGTTACCGGGACAAGTATCAGCCCCAGCATTTT	CASSYRDKYQPQHF
TRBJ1-4	NA	TRBV5-1	NA	TGCGCCAGCACCGTTTCGACGGAGGGCTCTGAAAAACTGTTTTTT	CASTVSTEGSEKLFF